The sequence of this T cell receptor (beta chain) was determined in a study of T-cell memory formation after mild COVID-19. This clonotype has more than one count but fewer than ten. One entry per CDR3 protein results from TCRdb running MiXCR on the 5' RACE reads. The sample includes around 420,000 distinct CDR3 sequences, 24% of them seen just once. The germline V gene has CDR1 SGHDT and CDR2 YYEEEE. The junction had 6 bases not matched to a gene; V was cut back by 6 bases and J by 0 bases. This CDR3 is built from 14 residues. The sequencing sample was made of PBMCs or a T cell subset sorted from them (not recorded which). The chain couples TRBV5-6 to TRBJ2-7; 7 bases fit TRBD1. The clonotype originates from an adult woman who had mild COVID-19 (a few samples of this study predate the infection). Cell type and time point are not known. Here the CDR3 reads CASTRQGLSYEQYF. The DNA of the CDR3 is TGTGCCAGCACTAGACAGGGTCTCTCCTACGAGCAGTACTTC.